This T cell receptor beta chain stems from a study of shared clonotypes between healthy human individuals. Looking at the study overall: Three plates each covered CD4 naive and memory; CD8 naive two, CD8 memory one. Findings and caveats of the study: Relative to memory subsets, naive subsets generally showed larger estimated richness. Clonotypes that were shared across a few donors made up approximately 5.1% of naive CD4 clonotypes.

The DNA input per sorted-subset replicate PCR was approximately 210 ng, corresponding to around 30,000 T cell genomes. Profiling relied on immunoSEQ multiplex PCR, and the TCRdb table lists in-frame clones only, not all of them. The sample has about 1 million clones, approximately 72% seen once. Worth noting for this clone: The antigen remains undetermined.

The V end lost 4 bases, the J end lost 0 bases, and 15 bases lay between the germline ends. The V gene's germline CDR1 is SQVTM and CDR2 ANQGSEA. CDR3 length: 15 amino acids. The origin of this receptor is a man younger than 30 in good health. The rearrangement joins TRBV29-1 to TRBJ2-5, with D tentatively TRBD1 (5 bases). Sequenced: memory CD4+ T cells sorted from blood. Specified subset: CD45RA-negative fraction. This chain's CDR3 is CSVVWAGWDQETQYF. The CDR3 DNA sequence: TGCAGCGTTGTTTGGGCAGGGTGGGACCAAGAGACCCAGTACTTC.